These T cell receptor beta chains were read from a single sample in a study of blood T cell repertoires in COVID-19. Repertoires were generated with immunoSEQ multiplex PCR, while TCRdb's copy carries only in-frame clones and drops some. The profile shows more than 80,000 clones, about 85% of them singletons. The sample consisted of peripheral blood. The receptor source for this set is a woman older than 75 with COVID-19, enrolled during active disease. Both conserved end residues are part of each CDR3. Each record gives: clone size, J gene, V gene, D gene, CDR3 DNA, CDR3 protein. D genes are given only for firm matches. Clone size is given for some rows only: seen once, a few or many times, or a class if the clone is expanded.

clone_size: .
j_call: TRBJ2-5
v_call: TRBV7-6
d_call: .
cdr3_nt: TGTGCCAGCAGCATCACAGGGTACTCAAAAGAGACCCAGTACTTC
cdr3_aa: CASSITGYSKETQYF

clone_size: .
j_call: TRBJ1-4
v_call: TRBV5-5
d_call: .
cdr3_nt: TGTGCCAGCAGCCGGGGACAATTCGGTGAAAAACTGTTTTTT
cdr3_aa: CASSRGQFGEKLFF

clone_size: .
j_call: TRBJ2-1
v_call: TRBV6-5
d_call: TRBD2
cdr3_nt: TGTGCCAGCAGTTACACAACTAGCGGGGGGCACAATGAGCAGTTCTTC
cdr3_aa: CASSYTTSGGHNEQFF

clone_size: .
j_call: TRBJ1-1
v_call: TRBV3-1/TRBV3-2
d_call: .
cdr3_nt: TGTGCCAGCAGCCACGATTTCAGGCCCACTGAAGCTTTCTTT
cdr3_aa: CASSHDFRPTEAFF

clone_size: .
j_call: TRBJ2-6
v_call: TRBV7-6
d_call: TRBD1
cdr3_nt: TGTGCCAGCAGCTCCCGCCCTGAGACAGGGCCCTCTGGGGCCAACGTCCTGACTTTC
cdr3_aa: CASSSRPETGPSGANVLTF

clone_size: .
j_call: TRBJ1-6
v_call: TRBV3-1/TRBV3-2
d_call: .
cdr3_nt: TGTGCCGCGGGGCAGGGACGTCGTTATAATTCACCCCTCCACTTT
cdr3_aa: CAAGQGRRYNSPLHF

clone_size: once
j_call: TRBJ2-1
v_call: TRBV7-8
d_call: .
cdr3_nt: TGTGCCAGCAGCTTAGAGGAGCTTGAGTACAATGAGCAGTTCTTC
cdr3_aa: CASSLEELEYNEQFF

clone_size: .
j_call: TRBJ2-7
v_call: TRBV28
d_call: TRBD1
cdr3_nt: TGTGCCAGCAGTGCGGGGGACAGGGGCTCCTACGAGCAGTACTTC
cdr3_aa: CASSAGDRGSYEQYF

clone_size: once
j_call: TRBJ2-6
v_call: TRBV19
d_call: .
cdr3_nt: TGTGCCAGTAGTAGGCAGGCCGTGTTCTCTGGGGCCAACGTCCTGACTTTC
cdr3_aa: CASSRQAVFSGANVLTF

clone_size: .
j_call: TRBJ1-1
v_call: TRBV10-3
d_call: .
cdr3_nt: TGTGCCATCACGCAGGGTTTCGCTGAAGCTTTCTTT
cdr3_aa: CAITQGFAEAFF

clone_size: .
j_call: TRBJ2-3
v_call: TRBV19
d_call: TRBD1
cdr3_nt: TGTGCCAGTAGCGACCTGACAGGGGTGCGGACAGATACGCAGTATTTT
cdr3_aa: CASSDLTGVRTDTQYF

clone_size: .
j_call: TRBJ1-4
v_call: TRBV27
d_call: .
cdr3_nt: TGTGCCAGCAGTTTTGCTGCGGCTAATGAAAAACTGTTTTTT
cdr3_aa: CASSFAAANEKLFF

clone_size: .
j_call: TRBJ1-4
v_call: TRBV30
d_call: .
cdr3_nt: TGTGCCTGGAGTGTACATGGCCTCTGGGAAAAACTGTTTTTT
cdr3_aa: CAWSVHGLWEKLFF

clone_size: .
j_call: TRBJ2-3
v_call: TRBV29-1
d_call: .
cdr3_nt: TGCAGCGTTGTCTTCACAGATACGCAGTATTTT
cdr3_aa: CSVVFTDTQYF

clone_size: few
j_call: TRBJ1-1
v_call: TRBV18
d_call: .
cdr3_nt: TGTGCCAGCTCACCACTGGGAGTTCGGGCGGACACTGAAGCTTTCTTT
cdr3_aa: CASSPLGVRADTEAFF

clone_size: once
j_call: TRBJ1-1
v_call: TRBV12-5
d_call: .
cdr3_nt: TGTGCTAGTGGTTTGGTAGAGACAGTGGTCGATATGAACACTGAAGCTTTCTTT
cdr3_aa: CASGLVETVVDMNTEAFF

clone_size: .
j_call: TRBJ2-3
v_call: TRBV5-1
d_call: TRBD2
cdr3_nt: TGCGCCAGCAGAAGGGGAACTAGCGACACAGATACGCAGTATTTT
cdr3_aa: CASRRGTSDTDTQYF

clone_size: .
j_call: TRBJ1-2
v_call: TRBV9
d_call: .
cdr3_nt: TGTGCCAGCAGCGTAGACAGTAATTATGGCTACACCTTC
cdr3_aa: CASSVDSNYGYTF

clone_size: few
j_call: TRBJ1-2
v_call: TRBV7-3
d_call: .
cdr3_nt: TGTGCCAGCAGCCCCGGGGGAAGGGATAGCTACACCTTC
cdr3_aa: CASSPGGRDSYTF

clone_size: .
j_call: TRBJ2-6
v_call: TRBV5-4
d_call: .
cdr3_nt: TGTGCCAGCAGCGCCCACTTTCAGGGCTATGGGGCCAACGTCCTGACTTTC
cdr3_aa: CASSAHFQGYGANVLTF

clone_size: .
j_call: TRBJ1-2
v_call: TRBV5-6
d_call: .
cdr3_nt: TGTGCCAGCAGCCCCCGGGGGGGGCGCTTCTATGGCTACACCTTC
cdr3_aa: CASSPRGGRFYGYTF

clone_size: .
j_call: TRBJ1-1
v_call: TRBV7-8
d_call: .
cdr3_nt: TGTGCCAGCAGCCTCGGCCACAGTACAGCTGAAGCTTTCTTT
cdr3_aa: CASSLGHSTAEAFF

clone_size: .
j_call: TRBJ1-5
v_call: TRBV2
d_call: TRBD1
cdr3_nt: TGTGCCAGCAGTGGCGGGACAGGCGTAGGGCCCCAGCATTTT
cdr3_aa: CASSGGTGVGPQHF

clone_size: .
j_call: TRBJ1-5
v_call: TRBV19
d_call: TRBD1
cdr3_nt: TGTGCCAGTACCATCACCGGGACAGGGTGGGGAAAAAATCAGCCCCAGCATTTT
cdr3_aa: CASTITGTGWGKNQPQHF

clone_size: .
j_call: TRBJ2-5
v_call: TRBV4-1
d_call: TRBD2
cdr3_nt: TGCGCCAGCAGCCTTAGACTAGCGGGGATTGAGACCCAGTACTTC
cdr3_aa: CASSLRLAGIETQYF

clone_size: .
j_call: TRBJ1-2
v_call: TRBV18
d_call: .
cdr3_nt: TGTGCCAGCTCACCATTATTTAGTGGCTACACCTTC
cdr3_aa: CASSPLFSGYTF

clone_size: .
j_call: TRBJ2-5
v_call: TRBV7-9
d_call: TRBD2
cdr3_nt: TGTGCCAGCAGCTTAGGGGGGGGACCGAGCCAAGAGACCCAGTACTTC
cdr3_aa: CASSLGGGPSQETQYF

clone_size: .
j_call: TRBJ2-2
v_call: TRBV7-2
d_call: .
cdr3_nt: TGTGCCAGCAGCTTAATTGGCGGAAAGAACACCGGGGAGCTGTTTTTT
cdr3_aa: CASSLIGGKNTGELFF

clone_size: .
j_call: TRBJ2-5
v_call: TRBV30
d_call: TRBD2
cdr3_nt: TGTGCCTGGGGTCTCCTGACTAGCGGGGGAGAGACCCAGTACTTC
cdr3_aa: CAWGLLTSGGETQYF

clone_size: .
j_call: TRBJ2-1
v_call: TRBV18
d_call: .
cdr3_nt: TGTGCCAGCTCACGTGGGAGCAATGAGCAGTTCTTC
cdr3_aa: CASSRGSNEQFF

clone_size: .
j_call: TRBJ1-4
v_call: TRBV7-8
d_call: .
cdr3_nt: TGTGCCAGCAGCTTAGACACTAGTACTAGGGAAAAACTGTTTTTT
cdr3_aa: CASSLDTSTREKLFF

clone_size: .
j_call: TRBJ2-6
v_call: TRBV19
d_call: TRBD1
cdr3_nt: TGTGCCAGTAGTATGGGGACAGGGGGCTCTGGGGCCAACGTCCTGACTTTC
cdr3_aa: CASSMGTGGSGANVLTF

clone_size: .
j_call: TRBJ1-3
v_call: TRBV10-3
d_call: .
cdr3_nt: TGTGCCATCAGTCTCGAGGAGAACACCATATATTTT
cdr3_aa: CAISLEENTIYF

clone_size: once
j_call: TRBJ2-7
v_call: TRBV5-1
d_call: TRBD2
cdr3_nt: TGCGCCAGCAGCTTGGGACTAGCGGGAGGCTTCAACTACGAGCAGTACTTC
cdr3_aa: CASSLGLAGGFNYEQYF

clone_size: .
j_call: TRBJ2-1
v_call: TRBV5-1
d_call: .
cdr3_nt: TGCGCCAGCAGTCGATCAGGGGACGGCTACAATGAGCAGTTCTTC
cdr3_aa: CASSRSGDGYNEQFF

clone_size: .
j_call: TRBJ2-7
v_call: TRBV5-1
d_call: TRBD2
cdr3_nt: TGCGCCAGCAGCCGGGGACTAGCGGGGGGAAACTACGAGCAGTACTTC
cdr3_aa: CASSRGLAGGNYEQYF

clone_size: few
j_call: TRBJ1-3
v_call: TRBV30
d_call: .
cdr3_nt: TGTGCCTGGACGACAAGGCCTGGAAACACCATATATTTT
cdr3_aa: CAWTTRPGNTIYF

clone_size: .
j_call: TRBJ2-1
v_call: TRBV9
d_call: .
cdr3_nt: TGTGCCAGCAGCGTAGCTTACAATGAGCAGTTCTTC
cdr3_aa: CASSVAYNEQFF

clone_size: .
j_call: TRBJ2-1
v_call: TRBV9
d_call: TRBD2
cdr3_nt: TGTGCCAGCGGCCTGCGGGGGGCTATGCACTCCTACAATGAGCAGTTCTTC
cdr3_aa: CASGLRGAMHSYNEQFF

clone_size: .
j_call: TRBJ2-5
v_call: TRBV5-1
d_call: TRBD2
cdr3_nt: TGCGCCAGCAGCCCCGTAGCGGGAGAGTACCAAGAGACCCAGTACTTC
cdr3_aa: CASSPVAGEYQETQYF

clone_size: .
j_call: TRBJ2-7
v_call: TRBV11-2
d_call: .
cdr3_nt: TGTGCCAGCATCATGTTTTCGGGAACGGGGAGGCACGAGCAGTACTTC
cdr3_aa: CASIMFSGTGRHEQYF

clone_size: .
j_call: TRBJ2-1
v_call: TRBV5-4
d_call: .
cdr3_nt: TGTGCCAGCAGCCCCAGGGGGGACTCCTACAATGAGCAGTTCTTC
cdr3_aa: CASSPRGDSYNEQFF

clone_size: .
j_call: TRBJ2-3
v_call: TRBV2
d_call: .
cdr3_nt: TGTGCCAGCAGTGAGAGATACACAGATACGCAGTATTTT
cdr3_aa: CASSERYTDTQYF

clone_size: .
j_call: TRBJ2-3
v_call: TRBV28
d_call: .
cdr3_nt: TGTGCCAGCAGTTTAACGCGGTTAACGCAGTATTTT
cdr3_aa: CASSLTRLTQYF

clone_size: once
j_call: TRBJ2-7
v_call: TRBV11-2
d_call: .
cdr3_nt: TGTGCCAGCAGCTTAGGCCTACCCTACGAGCAGTACTTC
cdr3_aa: CASSLGLPYEQYF

clone_size: .
j_call: TRBJ1-2
v_call: TRBV6-5
d_call: TRBD1
cdr3_nt: TGTGCCAGCAGTTACTCGTCAGGGGGCAACTATGGCTACACCTTC
cdr3_aa: CASSYSSGGNYGYTF

clone_size: .
j_call: TRBJ2-7
v_call: TRBV30
d_call: TRBD2
cdr3_nt: TGTGCCTGGAGTAGACTAGCGGGGGGTAACTTCTACGAGCAGTACTTC
cdr3_aa: CAWSRLAGGNFYEQYF

clone_size: .
j_call: TRBJ2-7
v_call: TRBV5-1
d_call: TRBD2
cdr3_nt: TGCGCCAGCAGCTTGGAGGCGGGAGGGTACGAGCAGTACTTC
cdr3_aa: CASSLEAGGYEQYF

clone_size: few
j_call: TRBJ2-2
v_call: TRBV5-1
d_call: .
cdr3_nt: TGCGCCAGCAGCTTGAGTACAGGGACGAACACCGGGGAGCTGTTTTTT
cdr3_aa: CASSLSTGTNTGELFF

clone_size: .
j_call: TRBJ2-7
v_call: TRBV15
d_call: .
cdr3_nt: TGTGCCACCAGCTACTCGATGGCGGTAAAGTACTTC
cdr3_aa: CATSYSMAVKYF

clone_size: .
j_call: TRBJ2-3
v_call: TRBV6-4
d_call: TRBD2
cdr3_nt: TGTGCCAGCAGTGAACTAGCGGGGAGTTTCACAGATACGCAGTATTTT
cdr3_aa: CASSELAGSFTDTQYF

clone_size: .
j_call: TRBJ2-1
v_call: TRBV18
d_call: TRBD2
cdr3_nt: TGTGCCAGCTCACCACTAGCGGGGGGCTCACTCAGCTCCTACAATGAGCAGTTCTTC
cdr3_aa: CASSPLAGGSLSSYNEQFF

clone_size: .
j_call: TRBJ2-3
v_call: TRBV9
d_call: .
cdr3_nt: TGTGCCAGCAGCGTAGCCCCGATGGGGGGAGTAGGCACAGATACGCAGTATTTT
cdr3_aa: CASSVAPMGGVGTDTQYF

clone_size: .
j_call: TRBJ2-7
v_call: TRBV27
d_call: .
cdr3_nt: TGTGCCAGCAGCTCTAGGTTCGGCGGTTCCTACGAGCAGTACTTC
cdr3_aa: CASSSRFGGSYEQYF

clone_size: .
j_call: TRBJ2-2
v_call: TRBV12-3/TRBV12-4
d_call: .
cdr3_nt: TGTGCCAGCAGTCCCTACGCACCCGGGGAGCTGTTTTTT
cdr3_aa: CASSPYAPGELFF